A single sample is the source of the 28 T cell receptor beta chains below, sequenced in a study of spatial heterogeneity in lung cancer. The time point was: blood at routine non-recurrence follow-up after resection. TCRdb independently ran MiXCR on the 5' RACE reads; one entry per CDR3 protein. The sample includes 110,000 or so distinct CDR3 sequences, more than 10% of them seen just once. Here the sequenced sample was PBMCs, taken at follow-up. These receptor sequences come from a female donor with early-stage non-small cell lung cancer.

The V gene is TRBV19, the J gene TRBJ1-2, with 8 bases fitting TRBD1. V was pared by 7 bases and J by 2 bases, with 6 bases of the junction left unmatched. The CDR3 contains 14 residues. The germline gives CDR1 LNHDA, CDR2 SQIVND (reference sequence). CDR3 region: CASNIGQGNYGYTF. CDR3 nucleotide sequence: TGTGCCAGTAACATAGGACAGGGCAACTATGGCTACACCTTC.

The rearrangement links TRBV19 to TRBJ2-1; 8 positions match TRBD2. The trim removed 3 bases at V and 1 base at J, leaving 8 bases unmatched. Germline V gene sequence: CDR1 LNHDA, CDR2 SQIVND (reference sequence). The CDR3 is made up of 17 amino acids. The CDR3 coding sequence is TGTGCCAGTAGTATGAGGGTACTAGCGGTTTCCTACAATGAGCAGTTCTTC. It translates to CASSMRVLAVSYNEQFF.

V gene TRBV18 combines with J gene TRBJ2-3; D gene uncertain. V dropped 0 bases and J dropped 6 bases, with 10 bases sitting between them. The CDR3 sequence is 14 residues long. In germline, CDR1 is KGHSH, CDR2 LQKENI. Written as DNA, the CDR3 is TGTGCCAGCTCACCACCTGCTGTCCTGGATACGCAGTATTTT. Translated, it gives CASSPPAVLDTQYF.

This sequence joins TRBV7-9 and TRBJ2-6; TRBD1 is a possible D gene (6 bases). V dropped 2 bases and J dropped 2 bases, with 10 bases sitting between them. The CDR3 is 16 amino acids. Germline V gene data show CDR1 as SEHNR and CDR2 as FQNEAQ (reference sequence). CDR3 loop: CASSLMGAPGANVLTF. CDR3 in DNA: TGTGCCAGCAGCTTAATGGGGGCGCCTGGGGCCAACGTCCTGACTTTC.

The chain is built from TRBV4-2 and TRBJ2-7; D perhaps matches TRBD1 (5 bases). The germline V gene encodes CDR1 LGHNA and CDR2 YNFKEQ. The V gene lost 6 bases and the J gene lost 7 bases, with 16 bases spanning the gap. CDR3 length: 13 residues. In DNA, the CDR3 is TGTGCCAGCAGTTCGGGTGAAGGACATGAGCAGTACTTC. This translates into CASSSGEGHEQYF.

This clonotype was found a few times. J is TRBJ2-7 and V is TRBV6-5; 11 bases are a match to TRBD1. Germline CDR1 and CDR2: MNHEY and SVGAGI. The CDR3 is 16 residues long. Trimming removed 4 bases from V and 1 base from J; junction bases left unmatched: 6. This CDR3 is CASSLPGQGGSYEQYF. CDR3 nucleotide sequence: TGTGCCAGCAGTTTGCCGGGACAGGGGGGTTCCTACGAGCAGTACTTC.

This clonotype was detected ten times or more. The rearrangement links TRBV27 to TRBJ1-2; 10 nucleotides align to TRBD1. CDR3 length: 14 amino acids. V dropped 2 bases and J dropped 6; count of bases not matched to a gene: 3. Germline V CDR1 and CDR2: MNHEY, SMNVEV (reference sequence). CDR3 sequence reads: CASSLRGQGNGYTF. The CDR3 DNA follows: TGTGCCAGCAGTTTAAGGGGACAGGGGAATGGCTACACCTTC.

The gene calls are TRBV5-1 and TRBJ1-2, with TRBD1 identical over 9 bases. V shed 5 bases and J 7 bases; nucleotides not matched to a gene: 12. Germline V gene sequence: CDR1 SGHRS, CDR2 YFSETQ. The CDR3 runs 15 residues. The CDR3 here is CASRTGTGSFIGYTF. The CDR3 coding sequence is TGCGCCAGCAGAACAGGGACAGGGAGTTTTATTGGCTACACCTTC.

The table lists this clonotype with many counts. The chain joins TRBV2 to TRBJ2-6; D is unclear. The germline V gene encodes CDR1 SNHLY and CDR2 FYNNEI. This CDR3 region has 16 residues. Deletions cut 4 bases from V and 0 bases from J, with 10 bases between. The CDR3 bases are TGTGCCAGCAGTGTACAGTCTCCCTCTGGGGCCAACGTCCTGACTTTC. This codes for CASSVQSPSGANVLTF.

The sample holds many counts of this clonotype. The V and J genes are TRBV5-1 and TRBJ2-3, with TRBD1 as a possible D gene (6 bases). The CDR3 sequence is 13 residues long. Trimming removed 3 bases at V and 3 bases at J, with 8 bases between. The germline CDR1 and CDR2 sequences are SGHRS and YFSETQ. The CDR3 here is CASSSGQTDTQYF. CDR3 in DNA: TGCGCCAGCAGCTCAGGACAGACAGATACGCAGTATTTT. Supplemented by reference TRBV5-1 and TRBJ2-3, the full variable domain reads KAGVTQTPRYLIKTRGQQVTLSCSPISGHRSVSWYQQTPGQGLQFLFEYFSETQRNKGNFPGRFSGRQFSNSRSEMNVSTLELGDSALYLCASSSGQTDTQYFGPGTRLTVL.

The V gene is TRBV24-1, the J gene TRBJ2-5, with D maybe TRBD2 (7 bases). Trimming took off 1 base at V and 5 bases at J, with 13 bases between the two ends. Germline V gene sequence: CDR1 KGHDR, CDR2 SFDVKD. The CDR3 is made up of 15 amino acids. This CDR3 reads CATSDFRGAGETQYF. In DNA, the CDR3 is TGTGCCACCAGTGATTTTCGGGGGGCAGGGGAGACCCAGTACTTC.

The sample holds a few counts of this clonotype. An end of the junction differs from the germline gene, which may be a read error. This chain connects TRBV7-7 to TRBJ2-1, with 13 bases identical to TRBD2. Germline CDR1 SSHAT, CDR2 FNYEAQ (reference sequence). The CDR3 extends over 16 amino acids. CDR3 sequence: CASSPGLAGAGNEQFF. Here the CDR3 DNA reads TGTGCTAGCAGCCCCGGACTAGCGGGAGCGGGGAATGAGCAGTTCTTC.

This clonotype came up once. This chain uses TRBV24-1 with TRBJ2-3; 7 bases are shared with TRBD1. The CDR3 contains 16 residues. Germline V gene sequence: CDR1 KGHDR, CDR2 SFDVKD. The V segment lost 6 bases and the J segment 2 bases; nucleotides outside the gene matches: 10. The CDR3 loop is CATSQLQGTSTDTQYF. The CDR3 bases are TGTGCCACCAGTCAACTACAGGGGACCTCCACAGATACGCAGTATTTT.

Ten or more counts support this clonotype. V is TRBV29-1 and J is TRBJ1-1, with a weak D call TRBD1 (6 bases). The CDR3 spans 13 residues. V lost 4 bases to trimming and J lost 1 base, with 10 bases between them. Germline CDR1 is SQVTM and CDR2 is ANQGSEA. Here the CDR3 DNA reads TGCAGCGTTGCTCGACAGGAGAACACTGAAGCTTTCTTT. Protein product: CSVARQENTEAFF.

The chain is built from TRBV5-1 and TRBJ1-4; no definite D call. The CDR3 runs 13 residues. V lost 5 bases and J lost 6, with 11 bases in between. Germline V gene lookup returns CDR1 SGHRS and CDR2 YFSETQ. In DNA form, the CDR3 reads TGCGCCAGCAGAGGGTTCGGTGATGAAAAACTGTTTTTT. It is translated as CASRGFGDEKLFF.

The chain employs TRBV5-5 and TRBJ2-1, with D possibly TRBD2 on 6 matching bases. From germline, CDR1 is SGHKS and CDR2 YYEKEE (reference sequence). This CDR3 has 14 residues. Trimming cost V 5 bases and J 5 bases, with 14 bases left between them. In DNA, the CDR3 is TGTGCCAGCAGACTGGAACTAGCCAACAATGAGCAGTTCTTC. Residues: CASRLELANNEQFF.

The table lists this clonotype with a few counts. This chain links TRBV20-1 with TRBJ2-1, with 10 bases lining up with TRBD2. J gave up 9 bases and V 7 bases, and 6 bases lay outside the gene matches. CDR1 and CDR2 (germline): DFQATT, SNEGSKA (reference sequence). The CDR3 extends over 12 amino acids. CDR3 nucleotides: TGCAGTGGAATTAGCGGGAGGATTGAGCAGTTCTTC. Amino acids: CSGISGRIEQFF.

The DNA for the CDR3 is TGTGCCAGCAGCGTAGCAGGTTCCGGGACAAGCAATGAGCAGTTCTTC. It specifies CASSVAGSGTSNEQFF. This rearrangement joins TRBV9 to TRBJ2-1; maybe TRBD1 (6 bases). The CDR3 runs to 16 residues. Trimming took 0 bases from V and 6 from J, leaving 16 bases between them. The germline V gene has CDR1 SGDLS and CDR2 YYNGEE.

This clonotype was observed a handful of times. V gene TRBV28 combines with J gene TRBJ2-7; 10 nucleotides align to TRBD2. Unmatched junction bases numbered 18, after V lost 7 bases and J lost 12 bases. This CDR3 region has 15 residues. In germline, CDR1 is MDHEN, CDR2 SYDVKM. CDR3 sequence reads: CASTLTLAGEPSTYV. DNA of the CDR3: TGTGCCAGCACCCTGACCCTAGCGGGAGAACCCTCGACGTACGTC.

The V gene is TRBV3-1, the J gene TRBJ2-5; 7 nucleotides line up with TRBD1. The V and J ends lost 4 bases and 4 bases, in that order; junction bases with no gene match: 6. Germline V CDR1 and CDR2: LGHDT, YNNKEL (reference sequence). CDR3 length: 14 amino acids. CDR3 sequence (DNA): TGTGCCAGCAGCCCGTACCGGGACAGAGAGACCCAGTACTTC. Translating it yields CASSPYRDRETQYF.

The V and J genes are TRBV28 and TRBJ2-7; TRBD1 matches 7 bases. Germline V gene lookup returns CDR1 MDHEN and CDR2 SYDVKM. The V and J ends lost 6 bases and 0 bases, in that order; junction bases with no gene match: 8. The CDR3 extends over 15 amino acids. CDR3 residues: CASSSDRVSSYEQYF. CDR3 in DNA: TGTGCCAGCAGCTCTGACAGGGTGAGCTCCTACGAGCAGTACTTC.

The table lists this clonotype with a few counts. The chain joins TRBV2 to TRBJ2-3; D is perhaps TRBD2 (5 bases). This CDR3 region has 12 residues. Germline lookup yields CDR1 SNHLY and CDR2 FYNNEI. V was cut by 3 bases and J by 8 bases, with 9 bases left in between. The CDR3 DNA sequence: TGTGCCAGCAGTGAGAGGCGGGCTACGCAGTATTTT. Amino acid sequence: CASSERRATQYF.

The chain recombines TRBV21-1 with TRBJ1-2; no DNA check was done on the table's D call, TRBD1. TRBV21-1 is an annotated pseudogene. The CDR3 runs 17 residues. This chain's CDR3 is CASSKRNRTGLAYGYTF. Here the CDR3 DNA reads TGTGCCAGCAGCAAGAGAAATCGGACAGGCTTGGCATATGGCTACACCTTC.

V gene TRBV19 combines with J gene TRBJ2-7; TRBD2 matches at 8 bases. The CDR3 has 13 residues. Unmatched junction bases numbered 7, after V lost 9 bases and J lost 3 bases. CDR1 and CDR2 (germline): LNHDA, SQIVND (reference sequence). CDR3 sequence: CASSLAAHYEQYF. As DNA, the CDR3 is TGTGCCAGCTCACTAGCGGCCCACTACGAGCAGTACTTC.

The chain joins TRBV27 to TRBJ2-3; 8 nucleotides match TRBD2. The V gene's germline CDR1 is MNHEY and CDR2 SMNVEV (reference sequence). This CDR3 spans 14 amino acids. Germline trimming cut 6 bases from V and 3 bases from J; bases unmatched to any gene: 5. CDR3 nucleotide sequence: TGTGCCAGCAGATCAGGGACTAGAACAGATACGCAGTATTTT. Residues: CASRSGTRTDTQYF.

The CDR3 region is CASSRGEAINYGYTF. In DNA form, the CDR3 reads TGTGCCAGCAGTAGGGGTGAGGCCATCAACTATGGCTACACCTTC. The chain has TRBV25-1 and TRBJ1-2, with TRBD1 as a possible D gene (5 bases). CDR3 size: 15 residues. The V and J ends lost 5 bases and 2 bases respectively, with 15 bases between them. Germline CDR1 is MGHDK and CDR2 is SYGVNS.

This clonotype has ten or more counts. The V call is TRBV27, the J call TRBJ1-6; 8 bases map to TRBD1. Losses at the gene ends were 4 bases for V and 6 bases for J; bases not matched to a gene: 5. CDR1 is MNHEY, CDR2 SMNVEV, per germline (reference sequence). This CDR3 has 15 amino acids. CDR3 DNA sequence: TGTGCCAGCAGTTGGACAGGGATTGGTAATTCACCCCTCCACTTT. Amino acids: CASSWTGIGNSPLHF.

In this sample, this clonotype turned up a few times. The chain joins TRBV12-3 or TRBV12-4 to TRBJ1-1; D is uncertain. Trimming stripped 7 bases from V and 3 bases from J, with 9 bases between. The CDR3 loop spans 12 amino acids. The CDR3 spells CASKLKDTEAFF. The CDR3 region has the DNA TGTGCCAGCAAACTTAAGGACACTGAAGCTTTCTTT.